This T cell receptor beta chain was documented in a study of control samples from healthy donors and cancer patients. TCRdb's table, derived via immunoSEQ multiplex PCR, lists solely in-frame clones and lacks some. The sample records around 110,000 clones, more than 70% being singletons. The source of this sequence is a woman aged 65 to 85 in good health. Sequencing was done on a sample of blood.

CDR3 coding DNA: TGTGCCAGCTCACCTGGGACAGGGGAAGATACGCAGTATTTT. Translation gives CASSPGTGEDTQYF. The chain joins TRBV18 to TRBJ2-3, with 10 bases lining up with TRBD1. Germline V gene sequence: CDR1 KGHSH, CDR2 LQKENI. V was pared by 3 bases and J by 5 bases, with 2 bases of the junction left unmatched. CDR3 length: 14 amino acids.